One sample yielded the 8 T cell receptor beta chains listed below, sequenced in a study of CD8 T cells in Susac syndrome. An amount of RNA that ranged from roughly 0.45 to 1 ug was reverse transcribed with random hexamers. Via MiXCR, TCRdb re-called the immunoSEQ multiplex PCR reads, giving one row per CDR3 protein. The table includes 170,000 or so distinct CDR3 sequences, approximately 95% detected once. Sequencing was performed on CD4+ T cells from PBMCs. The receptors were gathered from a human donor with multiple sclerosis.

This clonotype has a single count. V is TRBV4-1 and J is TRBJ2-1, with D perhaps TRBD2 (6 bases). This CDR3 is 14 amino acids long. V shed 4 bases and J shed 6 bases, with 13 bases lying between them. Germline-derived CDR1 and CDR2 are MGHRA and YSYEKL. The CDR3 loop reads CASSLLGRFNEQFF. Written as DNA, the CDR3 is TGCGCCAGCAGCCTTCTCGGGAGATTCAATGAGCAGTTCTTC.

The chain couples TRBV6-5 to TRBJ2-1; 8 bases are a match to TRBD2. The V gene end was trimmed by 4 bases and the J gene end by 5 bases; junction bases not matched to a gene: 7. Germline V CDR1 and CDR2: MNHEY, SVGAGI. The CDR3 sequence is 15 residues long. The CDR3 sequence: CASSSPVAGNNEQFF. CDR3 nucleotides: TGTGCCAGCAGTTCACCCGTAGCGGGGAACAATGAGCAGTTCTTC.

This clonotype appeared once. The gene calls are TRBV28 and TRBJ1-5; D possibly corresponds to TRBD1 (5 bases). Germline CDR1 is MDHEN and CDR2 is SYDVKM. The CDR3 totals 15 residues. Trimming cost V 8 bases and J 7 bases, with 21 bases left between them. The CDR3 region is CASRVSTDSGQPQHF. The CDR3 DNA follows: TGTGCCAGCCGAGTCTCGACAGATAGTGGCCAGCCCCAGCATTTT.

The rearrangement links TRBV7-8 to TRBJ2-3; either TRBD1 or TRBD2 may fit D (5 bases each). The CDR3 contains 15 residues. CDR1 SGHVS and CDR2 FQNEAQ come from the germline V gene. V was clipped by 1 base and J by 3 bases, with 11 bases between them. The CDR3 loop reads CASSLGAGATDTQYF. Written as DNA, the CDR3 is TGTGCCAGCAGCTTAGGGGCCGGGGCTACAGATACGCAGTATTTT.

This clonotype was detected only once. This chain joins TRBV19 and TRBJ1-1; D gene uncertain. The V gene's germline CDR1 is LNHDA and CDR2 SQIVND (reference sequence). This CDR3 has 12 residues. V was clipped by 4 bases and J by 7 bases, with 10 bases between them. In nucleotides, the CDR3 is TGTGCCAGTAGTAGGACCTTTTATGAAGCTTTCTTT. Translated, it gives CASSRTFYEAFF.

This clonotype was recorded once. V and J are TRBV20-1 and TRBJ1-1, with 10 positions matching TRBD1. With V trimmed by 6 bases and J by 2 bases, 3 bases remained unmatched. CDR1 and CDR2 from the germline V gene are DFQATT and SNEGSKA (reference sequence). The CDR3 has 13 residues. CDR3 sequence: CSARQGANTEAFF. The CDR3, as DNA: TGCAGTGCAAGACAGGGGGCAAACACTGAAGCTTTCTTT.

The rearrangement uses TRBV19 and TRBJ2-1, with TRBD2 matching 10 bases. Losses at the gene ends were 4 bases for V and 2 bases for J; bases not matched to a gene: 5. The CDR3 extends over 16 amino acids. The germline gives CDR1 LNHDA, CDR2 SQIVND (reference sequence). The CDR3 region has the DNA TGTGCCAGTAGTAGCTCTAGCGGGAGCCCCTACAATGAGCAGTTCTTC. This translates into CASSSSSGSPYNEQFF.

This clonotype was counted once. The rearrangement uses TRBV4-1 and TRBJ1-1, with 11 bases matching TRBD1. Germline trimming cut 3 bases from V and 5 bases from J; bases unmatched to any gene: 8. CDR1 is MGHRA and CDR2 is YSYEKL in the germline V gene. This CDR3 spans 16 amino acids. CDR3 nucleotides: TGCGCCAGCAGCCACCCATGGGGACAGGGGGTGACTGAAGCTTTCTTT. It is translated as CASSHPWGQGVTEAFF.